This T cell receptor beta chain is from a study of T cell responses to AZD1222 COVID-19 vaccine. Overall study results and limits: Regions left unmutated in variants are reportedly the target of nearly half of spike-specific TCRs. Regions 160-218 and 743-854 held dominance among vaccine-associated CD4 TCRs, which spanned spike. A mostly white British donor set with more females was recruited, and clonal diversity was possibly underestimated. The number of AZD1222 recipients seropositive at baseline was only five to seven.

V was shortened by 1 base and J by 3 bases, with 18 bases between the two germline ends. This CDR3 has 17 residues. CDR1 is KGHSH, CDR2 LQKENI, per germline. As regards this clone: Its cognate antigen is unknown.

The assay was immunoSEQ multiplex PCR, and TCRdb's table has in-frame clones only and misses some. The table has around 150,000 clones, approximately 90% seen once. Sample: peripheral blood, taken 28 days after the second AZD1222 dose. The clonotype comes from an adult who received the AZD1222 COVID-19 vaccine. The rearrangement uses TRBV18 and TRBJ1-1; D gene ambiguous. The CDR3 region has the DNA TGTGCCAGCTCACCACGGGATATCGTGCCGGACCACACTGAAGCTTTCTTT. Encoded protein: CASSPRDIVPDHTEAFF. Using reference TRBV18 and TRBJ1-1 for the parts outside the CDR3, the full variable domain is NAGVMQNPRHLVRRRGQEARLRCSPMKGHSHVYWYRQLPEEGLKFMVYLQKENIIDESGMPKERFSAEFPKEGPSILRIQQVVRGDSAAYFCASSPRDIVPDHTEAFFGQGTRLTVV.